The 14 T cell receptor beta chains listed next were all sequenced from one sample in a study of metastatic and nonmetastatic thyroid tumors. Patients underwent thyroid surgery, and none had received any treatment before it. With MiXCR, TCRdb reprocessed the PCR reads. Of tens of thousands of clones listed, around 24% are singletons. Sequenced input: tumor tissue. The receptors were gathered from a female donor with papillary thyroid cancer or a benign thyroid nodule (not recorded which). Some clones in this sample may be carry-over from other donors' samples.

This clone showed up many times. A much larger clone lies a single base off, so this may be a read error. CDR3 in amino acids: CASSPQGTGGNSPLHF. CDR3 in DNA: TGCGCCAGCAGCCCCCAAGGGACAGGGGGTAATTCACCCCTCCACTTT. V is TRBV4-3 and J is TRBJ1-6; 11 bases fit TRBD1. Germline V gives CDR1 LGHNA, CDR2 YSLEER. V lost 4 bases and J lost 6; bases outside the gene matches: 5. There are 16 residues in the CDR3.

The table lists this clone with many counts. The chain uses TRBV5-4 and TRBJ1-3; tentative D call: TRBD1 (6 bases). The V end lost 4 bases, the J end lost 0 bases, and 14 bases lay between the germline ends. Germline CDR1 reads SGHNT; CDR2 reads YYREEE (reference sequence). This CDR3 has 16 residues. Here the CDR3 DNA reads TGTGCCAGCAGCCTAACAGGGCTAGTCTCTGGAAACACCATATATTTT. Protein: CASSLTGLVSGNTIYF.

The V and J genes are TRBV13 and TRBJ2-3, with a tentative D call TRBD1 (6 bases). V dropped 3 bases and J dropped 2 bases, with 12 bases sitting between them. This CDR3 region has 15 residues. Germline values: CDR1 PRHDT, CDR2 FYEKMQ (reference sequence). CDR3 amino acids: CASSFRGNPTDTQYF. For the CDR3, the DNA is TGTGCCAGCAGCTTTAGGGGGAACCCCACAGATACGCAGTATTTT. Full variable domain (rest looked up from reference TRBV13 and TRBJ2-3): AAGVIQSPRHLIKEKRETATLKCYPIPRHDTVYWYQQGPGQDPQFLISFYEKMQSDKGSIPDRFSAQQFSDYHSELNMSSLELGDSALYFCASSFRGNPTDTQYFGPGTRLTVL.

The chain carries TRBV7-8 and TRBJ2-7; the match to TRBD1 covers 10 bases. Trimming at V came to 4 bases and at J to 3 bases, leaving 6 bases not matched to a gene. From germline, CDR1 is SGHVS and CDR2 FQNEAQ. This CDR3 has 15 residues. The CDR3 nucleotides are TGTGCCAGCAGCTGGGGACAGGGGTTCTACTACGAGCAGTACTTC. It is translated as CASSWGQGFYYEQYF.

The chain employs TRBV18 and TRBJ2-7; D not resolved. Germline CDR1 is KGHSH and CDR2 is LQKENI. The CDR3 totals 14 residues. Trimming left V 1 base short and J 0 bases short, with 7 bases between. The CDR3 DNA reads TGTGCCAGCTCACCACACGTCCACTCCTACGAGCAGTACTTC. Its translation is CASSPHVHSYEQYF.

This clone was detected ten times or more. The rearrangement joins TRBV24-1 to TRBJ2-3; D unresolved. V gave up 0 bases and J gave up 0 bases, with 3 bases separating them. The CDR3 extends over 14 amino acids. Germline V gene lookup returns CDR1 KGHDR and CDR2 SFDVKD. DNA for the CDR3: TGTGCCACCAGTGATTTGATGAGCACAGATACGCAGTATTTT. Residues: CATSDLMSTDTQYF.

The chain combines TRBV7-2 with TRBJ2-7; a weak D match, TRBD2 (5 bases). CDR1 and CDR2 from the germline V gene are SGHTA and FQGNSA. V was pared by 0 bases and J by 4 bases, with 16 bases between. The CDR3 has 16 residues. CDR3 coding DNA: TGTGCCAGCAGCTTAGCCCCCTCCTCCGGGATTTACGAGCAGTACTTC. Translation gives CASSLAPSSGIYEQYF.

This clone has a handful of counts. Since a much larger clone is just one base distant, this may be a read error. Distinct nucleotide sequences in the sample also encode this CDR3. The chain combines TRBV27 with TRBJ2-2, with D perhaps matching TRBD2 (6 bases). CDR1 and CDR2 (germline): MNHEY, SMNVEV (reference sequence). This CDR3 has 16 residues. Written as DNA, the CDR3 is TGTGCCAGCAGTTTAAGAGGAGGGACGACGACCGGGGAACTGTTTTTT. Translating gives CASSLRGGTTTGELFF.

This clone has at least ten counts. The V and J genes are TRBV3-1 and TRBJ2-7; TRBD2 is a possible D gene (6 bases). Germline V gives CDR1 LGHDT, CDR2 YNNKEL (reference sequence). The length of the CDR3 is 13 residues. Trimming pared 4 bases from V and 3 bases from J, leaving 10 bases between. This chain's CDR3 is CASSLRRDYEQYF. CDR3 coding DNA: TGTGCCAGCAGCCTCAGGCGGGACTACGAGCAGTACTTC.

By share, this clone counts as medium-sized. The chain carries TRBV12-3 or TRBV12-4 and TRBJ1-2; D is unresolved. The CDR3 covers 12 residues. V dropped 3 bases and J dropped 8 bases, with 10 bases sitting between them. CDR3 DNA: TGTGCCAGCAGTTTCTCCGGCGGGGGCTACACCTTC. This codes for CASSFSGGGYTF.

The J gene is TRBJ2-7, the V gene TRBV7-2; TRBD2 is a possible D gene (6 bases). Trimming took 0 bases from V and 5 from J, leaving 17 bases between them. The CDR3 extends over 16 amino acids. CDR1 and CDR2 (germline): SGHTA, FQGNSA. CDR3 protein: CASSLARGGFSHEQYF. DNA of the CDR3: TGTGCCAGCAGCTTAGCCCGGGGAGGATTTAGCCACGAGCAGTACTTC.

The CDR3 DNA reads TGCGCCAGCAGCCAAGATAGTGGGACTCCCTCCTACGAGCAGTACTTC. Translating gives CASSQDSGTPSYEQYF. The rearrangement links TRBV4-1 to TRBJ2-7; a possible D gene is TRBD2 (6 bases). The CDR3 totals 16 residues. V lost 0 bases and J 0 bases, leaving 12 bases between the germline ends. CDR1 is MGHRA, CDR2 YSYEKL, per germline.

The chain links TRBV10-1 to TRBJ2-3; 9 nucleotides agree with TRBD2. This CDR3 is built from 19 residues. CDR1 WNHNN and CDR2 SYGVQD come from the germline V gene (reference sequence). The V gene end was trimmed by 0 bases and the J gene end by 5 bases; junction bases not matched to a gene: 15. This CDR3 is CASSESIEGLASSLDTQYF. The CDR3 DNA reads TGCGCCAGCAGTGAGTCGATAGAAGGACTAGCGTCCTCTCTAGATACGCAGTATTTT.

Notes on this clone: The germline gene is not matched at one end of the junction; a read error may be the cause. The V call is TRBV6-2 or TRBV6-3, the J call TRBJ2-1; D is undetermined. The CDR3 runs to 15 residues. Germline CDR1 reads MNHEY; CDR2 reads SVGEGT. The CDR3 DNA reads TGTGCCAACAGTTACGCGACATGGTCAAACCAGGAGCAGTTCTTC. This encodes CANSYATWSNQEQFF.